One and the same sample provided the 13 T cell receptor beta chains below, sequenced in a study of OX40 agonist ivuxolimab in advanced cancers. Only in-frame clones appear in the TCRdb table, and some are missing; sequencing was by immunoSEQ multiplex PCR. The data contain 45,000 to 60,000 clones, 83% of them singletons. The sequences come from CD4+ or CD8+ T cells sorted from blood, collected in a trial of the OX40 agonist ivuxolimab. The origin of the receptors is an adult with an advanced solid tumor such as melanoma, head and neck, liver or kidney cancer.

V is TRBV29-1 and J is TRBJ2-7; TRBD1 aligns across 7 bases. J gave up 5 bases and V 1 base, and 8 bases lay outside the gene matches. This CDR3 is built from 14 residues. CDR1 and CDR2 from the germline V gene are SQVTM and ANQGSEA. The CDR3 coding sequence is TGCAGCGTTGAAGTTGTACAGGGGTCGAACGAGCAGTACTTC. Amino acids: CSVEVVQGSNEQYF.

J is TRBJ1-4 and V is TRBV5-1; the D gene is possibly TRBD1 (5 bases). Germline CDR1 SGHRS, CDR2 YFSETQ. The CDR3 spans 14 residues. Deletions cut 0 bases from V and 8 bases from J, with 11 bases between. The CDR3 protein is CASSLEQGWEKLFF. Here the CDR3 DNA reads TGCGCCAGCAGCTTGGAGCAGGGTTGGGAAAAACTGTTTTTT.

V and J are TRBV30 and TRBJ2-6; no clear D. V gave up 2 bases and J gave up 2 bases, with 4 bases separating them. This CDR3 has 13 residues. CDR1 is GTSNPN, CDR2 SVGIG, per germline (reference sequence). CDR3 in DNA: TGTGCCTGGAGTATCGCTGGGGCCAACGTCCTGACTTTC. It yields the protein CAWSIAGANVLTF. Variable domain in full (rest from reference TRBV30 and TRBJ2-6): SQTIHQWPATLVQPVGSPLSLECTVEGTSNPNLYWYRQAAGRGLQLLFYSVGIGQISSEVPQNLSASRPQDRQFILSSKKLLLSDSGFYLCAWSIAGANVLTFGAGSRLTVL.

This clone was counted a single time. The CDR3 region has the DNA TGCGCCAGCAGCTACCACGGGGGACCTGGCTACGAGCAGTACTTC. Protein product: CASSYHGGPGYEQYF. This rearrangement joins TRBV5-1 to TRBJ2-7; D possibly corresponds to TRBD2 (6 bases). The V end was cut by 3 bases, the J end by 3 bases, with 16 bases between. This CDR3 is 15 amino acids long. Germline values: CDR1 SGHRS, CDR2 YFSETQ.

There are a few counts of this clone. This chain joins TRBV5-6 and TRBJ1-3; a possible D gene is TRBD1 (5 bases). Germline V gene lookup returns CDR1 SGHDT and CDR2 YYEEEE. The CDR3 covers 17 residues. V shed 4 bases and J shed 2 bases, with 19 bases lying between them. The CDR3 region is CASSRDIAGLTGNTIYF. The CDR3 DNA reads as TGTGCCAGCAGCCGAGACATCGCGGGGCTTACTGGAAACACCATATATTTT.

V gene TRBV18 combines with J gene TRBJ2-1; 7 bases fit TRBD1. Germline V gene data show CDR1 as KGHSH and CDR2 as LQKENI. The ends lost 4 bases at V and 9 bases at J; junction bases unmatched: 3. The CDR3 sequence is 12 residues long. In DNA, the CDR3 is TGTGCCAGCTCACAACAGGGGACTGAGCAGTTCTTC. It yields the protein CASSQQGTEQFF.

This clone was observed a few times. The J gene is TRBJ1-6, the V gene TRBV2; no reliable D call. CDR3 length: 12 amino acids. The V gene's germline CDR1 is SNHLY and CDR2 FYNNEI. Trimming pared 7 bases from V and 15 bases from J, leaving 16 bases between. The CDR3: CASTLGRYHLHF. In nucleotides, the CDR3 is TGTGCCAGCACCTTGGGGAGGTATCACCTCCACTTT.

The chain has TRBV28 and TRBJ1-1, with 9 bases lining up with TRBD1. Germline CDR1 reads MDHEN; CDR2 reads SYDVKM. This CDR3 is built from 14 residues. The trim removed 5 bases at V and 4 bases at J, leaving 5 bases unmatched. The CDR3 nucleotides read TGTGCCAGCAGTATACTGACAGGGGGCACTGAAGCTTTCTTT. Protein product: CASSILTGGTEAFF. Variable domain in full (rest from reference TRBV28 and TRBJ1-1): DVKVTQSSRYLVKRTGEKVFLECVQDMDHENMFWYRQDPGLGLRLIYFSYDVKMKEKGDIPEGYSVSREKKERFSLILESASTNQTSMYLCASSILTGGTEAFFGQGTRLTVV.

The V gene is TRBV7-2, the J gene TRBJ1-1; tentative D call: TRBD1 (5 bases). V was shortened by 5 bases and J by 4 bases, with 17 bases between the two germline ends. The CDR3 has 15 residues. From germline, CDR1 is SGHTA and CDR2 FQGNSA. CDR3 in DNA: TGTGCCAGCAGCGGCAGGGAGGGGAGTACCACTGAAGCTTTCTTT. Translated, it gives CASSGREGSTTEAFF.

This chain links TRBV6-1 with TRBJ2-7; possible D gene TRBD2, 6 bases. Trimming shortened V by 3 bases and J by 0 bases, and 9 bases separated the two germline ends. Germline V gene lookup returns CDR1 MNHNS and CDR2 SASEGT. This CDR3 is built from 14 residues. CDR3 DNA: TGTGCCAGCAGTGAGCGGGGTAGCTCCTACGAGCAGTACTTC. It specifies CASSERGSSYEQYF.

The CDR3 region is CASSPRSTSGGFTGELFF. CDR3 bases: TGTGCCAGCTCACCCCGCTCCACTAGCGGAGGGTTCACCGGGGAGCTGTTTTTT. The rearrangement links TRBV18 to TRBJ2-2; 8 bases are a match to TRBD2. The trim removed 3 bases at V and 4 bases at J, leaving 13 bases unmatched. This CDR3 is built from 18 residues. Germline V gives CDR1 KGHSH, CDR2 LQKENI. The variable domain in full, completed from reference TRBV18 and TRBJ2-2, reads NAGVMQNPRHLVRRRGQEARLRCSPMKGHSHVYWYRQLPEEGLKFMVYLQKENIIDESGMPKERFSAEFPKEGPSILRIQQVVRGDSAAYFCASSPRSTSGGFTGELFFGEGSRLTVL.

The chain joins TRBV6-6 to TRBJ2-5; a weak D match, TRBD2 (6 bases). The CDR3 has 14 amino acids. The V gene lost 0 bases and the J gene lost 5 bases, with 10 bases spanning the gap. Germline CDR1 MNHNY, CDR2 SVGAGI (reference sequence). The CDR3 here is CASSYSSGGETQYF. CDR3 DNA: TGTGCCAGCAGTTACTCGTCTGGGGGGGAGACCCAGTACTTC.

The sample holds one count of this clone. The chain joins TRBV12-5 to TRBJ2-1; TRBD2 might be the D (5 bases). The V end was cut by 1 base, the J end by 5 bases, with 6 bases between. The CDR3 spans 13 residues. Germline V gene sequence: CDR1 LGHNT, CDR2 FRNRAP. CDR3: CASGLGGHNEQFF. Written as DNA, the CDR3 is TGTGCTAGTGGTTTGGGCGGGCACAATGAGCAGTTCTTC.